The rows below give T cell receptor beta chains drawn from one sample of a study of T cells in Graves' hyperthyroidism and ophthalmopathy. From the multiplex PCR reads, TCRdb called clonotypes with MiXCR, one entry per CDR3 protein. This sample has a few hundred thousand distinct CDR3 sequences, with 25% found just once. Specimen: blood. These TCRs come from a man in his fifties with Graves' hyperthyroidism. CDR3s include the opening cysteine and the closing phenylalanine or tryptophan. D genes are given only for firm matches. Clone sizes are given selectively: once, few, many, or a class where the clone is expanded.

>TRBD1|TRBJ2-3|TRBV10-1|few
TGCGCCAGCAGTGAGCCCGGTCGGACAGGAATAGATACGCAGTATTTT
CASSEPGRTGIDTQYF
>.|TRBJ2-7|TRBV30|few
TGTGCCTGGAGTGTCAGGGGCTACGAGCAGTACTTC
CAWSVRGYEQYF
>TRBD1|TRBJ1-5|TRBV27|.
TGTGCCAGCAGTCCACCGGGACAGAATCAGCTCCAGCATTTT
CASSPPGQNQLQHF
>TRBD1|TRBJ1-5|TRBV19|.
TGTGCCAGTAGCCCCGACAGGGCAGACCAATATAGCAATCAGCCCCAGCATTTT
CASSPDRADQYSNQPQHF
>.|TRBJ2-1|TRBV27|.
TGTGCCAGCAGTTTAATTTTTCGGTCGGGACGCGGGTACAATGAGCAGTTCTTC
CASSLIFRSGRGYNEQFF
>.|TRBJ2-1|TRBV4-1|.
TGCGCCAGCAGCCAAGGACCGGGTGCAAACAATGAGCAGTTCTTC
CASSQGPGANNEQFF
>.|TRBJ2-5|TRBV20-1|.
TGCAGTGCAACCCAAGGGGGGGCGAGAAAGACCCAGTACTTC
CSATQGGARKTQYF
>TRBD1|TRBJ1-3|TRBV19|few
TGTGCCAGTATCCCGGACAGGGGAAGGTCCTTCTCTGGAAACACCATATATTTT
CASIPDRGRSFSGNTIYF
>TRBD1|TRBJ2-7|TRBV2|.
TGTGCCAGCAGTCCACAGGGGGCGGCCTACGAGCAGTACTTC
CASSPQGAAYEQYF
>.|TRBJ1-6|TRBV2|.
TGTGCCAGCATCATTCAAAGCACCCTGAATAATTCACCCCTCCACTTT
CASIIQSTLNNSPLHF
>.|TRBJ2-1|TRBV30|few
TGTGCCTGGAGTGTACAGGGTGAGGAGGAGCAGTTCTTC
CAWSVQGEEEQFF
>.|TRBJ2-1|TRBV7-3|many
TGTGCCAGCAGCCCATCTAGGCGGGTGTACAATGAGCAGTTCTTC
CASSPSRRVYNEQFF
>.|TRBJ1-3|TRBV12-5|.
TGTGCTAGTCAAGGATTCGACTTTGGAAACACCATATATTTT
CASQGFDFGNTIYF
>.|TRBJ2-1|TRBV11-3|few
.
CASRFGSGKNEQFF
>TRBD2|TRBJ2-7|TRBV6-1|.
TGTGCCAGCACCATAGCGGGAGGGTTAACCCACGAGCAGTACTTC
CASTIAGGLTHEQYF
>.|TRBJ1-5|TRBV4-2|few
TGTGCCAGCAGCCCTCGGGGAGATAGCAATCAGCCCCAGCATTTT
CASSPRGDSNQPQHF
>.|TRBJ2-7|TRBV7-2|many
TGTGCCAGCAGCTTACCTTCAGGCGCCGAGCAGTACTTC
CASSLPSGAEQYF
>TRBD1|TRBJ2-7|TRBV18|.
TGTGCCAGCTCACCGGGACAGGGCTCCGAGCAGTACTTC
CASSPGQGSEQYF
>TRBD2|TRBJ2-7|TRBV20-1|.
TGCAGTGCTAGACTTGTAGCGGGAGGGGGGGGCGAGCAGTACTTC
CSARLVAGGGGEQYF
>TRBD2|TRBJ2-5|TRBV27|few
TGTGCCAGCACCACCGGAGCGGGAGGTGGGGAGACCCAGTACTTC
CASTTGAGGGETQYF
>.|TRBJ2-7|TRBV6-1|few
TGTGCCAGCAGTGTGAGCCAGGAGTACTACGAGCAGTACTTC
CASSVSQEYYEQYF
>.|TRBJ1-1|TRBV7-2|.
TGTGCCAGCAGCCCCACGGGGGGCCGGAGCACTGAAGCTTTCTTT
CASSPTGGRSTEAFF
>.|TRBJ1-3|TRBV29-1|many
TGCAGCGTTGGCCTCGGACACTCTGGAAACACCATATATTTT
CSVGLGHSGNTIYF
>.|TRBJ2-7|TRBV15|.
TGTGCCACCAGCAGACTCCCGGGACTGATTTACGAGCAGTACTTC
CATSRLPGLIYEQYF
>.|TRBJ2-7|TRBV19|.
TGTGCCAGTAGTAGCACGGGTTTCGGGGGAGCGTGGTACGAGCAGTACTTC
CASSSTGFGGAWYEQYF
>TRBD2|TRBJ2-3|TRBV28|many
TGTGCCAGCAGTTTTGGGGGGAGGGCAACAGATACGCAGTATTTT
CASSFGGRATDTQYF
>.|TRBJ1-1|TRBV28|.
TGTGCCAGCAGCTTCCCGGCCCGGCTGTTAGCCGGCACTGAAGCTTTCTTT
CASSFPARLLAGTEAFF
>.|TRBJ2-7|TRBV12-3/TRBV12-4|many
TGTGCCAGCAGTTTAGCGGGGGGCTCGCACTACGAGCAGTACTTC
CASSLAGGSHYEQYF
>.|TRBJ2-3|TRBV7-9|many
TGTGCCAGCAGCCTAGACTCCCCCGGGGATACGCAGTATTTT
CASSLDSPGDTQYF
>.|TRBJ2-2|TRBV19|.
TGTGCCAGTAGTATAGAGGTGCCGAACACCGGGGAGCTGTTTTTT
CASSIEVPNTGELFF
>TRBD2|TRBJ2-1|TRBV11-2|many
TGTGCCAGCAGACTAGCGGGAGGAAGTGAGCAGTTCTTC
CASRLAGGSEQFF
>.|TRBJ2-2|TRBV3-1|few
TGTGCCAGCAGCCAAAGGATGCAGTCTTCCGGGGAGCTGTTTTTT
CASSQRMQSSGELFF
>.|TRBJ1-1|TRBV29-1|many
TGCAGCGTTAGTCTGGGGGCCTACACTGAAGCTTTCTTT
CSVSLGAYTEAFF
>TRBD1|TRBJ2-7|TRBV6-2/TRBV6-3|many
TGTGCCAGCAAACCGGGACAGGTACTCCTGGAGCAGTACTTC
CASKPGQVLLEQYF
>.|TRBJ2-7|TRBV18|many
TGTGCCAGCTCACCCGGACGGTACTACGAGCAGTACTTC
CASSPGRYYEQYF
>.|TRBJ2-1|TRBV29-1|many
TGCAGCGTGTCGGGGGCGGGAGTTACCAATGAGCAGTTCTTC
CSVSGAGVTNEQFF
>.|TRBJ1-4|TRBV20-1|.
TGCAGTGCTAGGAGGGCAACTAATGAAAAACTGTTTTTT
CSARRATNEKLFF
>.|TRBJ2-3|TRBV6-5|.
TGTGCCAGCAGTTATAAGGGACTTCAGTATTTT
CASSYKGLQYF
>TRBD2|TRBJ2-3|TRBV20-1|.
TGCAGTGCTCGTCCCCTGCCGGGAGGGACCACAGATACGCAGTATTTT
CSARPLPGGTTDTQYF
>.|TRBJ1-1|TRBV18|few
TGTGCCAGCTCACGAGCTGAGAACACTGAAGCTTTCTTT
CASSRAENTEAFF
>TRBD2|TRBJ2-1|TRBV28|.
TGTGCCAGCAGATTTTCGCGGGAGGTCCACAATGAGCAGTTCTTC
CASRFSREVHNEQFF
>TRBD2|TRBJ2-7|TRBV20-1|.
TGCAGTGCTCTGGCGACTAGCGGGAGTTCCTACGAGCAGTACTTC
CSALATSGSSYEQYF
>.|TRBJ1-2|TRBV20-1|once
TGCAGTGCTAGTCCTGGGGCCGGGGGAGGCTACACCTTC
CSASPGAGGGYTF
>.|TRBJ2-5|TRBV7-2|many
TGTGCCAGCAGCTTAGCGGGAGTCCTCCAAGAGACCCAGTACTTC
CASSLAGVLQETQYF
>.|TRBJ1-1|TRBV5-1|.
TGCGCCAGCAGCTCAGCCGTTGGGACTGAAGCTTTCTTT
CASSSAVGTEAFF
>.|TRBJ2-7|TRBV3-1|few
TGTGCCAGCAGCCAAGCCTCGCGAAACGAGCAGTACTTC
CASSQASRNEQYF
>TRBD1|TRBJ1-5|TRBV18|.
TGTGCCAGCTCACTCCGGGACAGGGGGGAGCCCCAGCATTTT
CASSLRDRGEPQHF
>.|TRBJ2-7|TRBV10-3|.
TGTGCCACGGGTAGGTGGACCTACGAGCAGTACTTC
CATGRWTYEQYF
>.|TRBJ2-5|TRBV7-9|.
TGTGCCAGCGGCTTAATTGTGGGAGTAGGCCAAGAGACCCAGTACTTC
CASGLIVGVGQETQYF
>TRBD1|TRBJ2-1|TRBV24-1|.
TGTGCCACCCGACAGGGGGCGGGCGATGAGCAGTTCTTC
CATRQGAGDEQFF
>TRBD1|TRBJ1-6|TRBV6-1|.
TGTGCCAGCGCAAGGACAGGGAAGTATTCACCCCTCCACTTT
CASARTGKYSPLHF
>TRBD1|TRBJ2-5|TRBV28|many
TGTGCCAGCAGTTTCCTTCGACAGGGAAGAGAGACCCAGTACTTC
CASSFLRQGRETQYF
>TRBD1|TRBJ1-2|TRBV29-1|.
TGCAGCGTTAGGGGGCTGGAAGGCTACACCTTC
CSVRGLEGYTF
>TRBD1|TRBJ2-3|TRBV4-1|.
TGCGCCAGCAGCGGGACAGGGACTACTAGCACAGATACGCAGTATTTT
CASSGTGTTSTDTQYF
>TRBD2|TRBJ2-5|TRBV6-2/TRBV6-3|.
TGTGCCAGCAGTCACGGGGGGAGTCGGGGGACCCAGTACTTC
CASSHGGSRGTQYF
>.|TRBJ2-1|TRBV7-2|few
TGTGCCAGCAGCAGAAGGAGGAGTAATGAGCAGTTCTTC
CASSRRRSNEQFF
>TRBD2|TRBJ2-5|TRBV18|.
TGTGCCAGCTCACTCCGGACCCGGGGGGAGGAGACCCAGTACTTC
CASSLRTRGEETQYF
>TRBD2|TRBJ2-1|TRBV9|.
TGTGCCAGCAGCACGCGACTAGCGGGGGAGTACAATGAGCAGTTCTTC
CASSTRLAGEYNEQFF
>.|TRBJ1-4|TRBV6-1|.
TGTGCCAGCAGACCGTGGGGGGTTGTCGGAAAACTGTTTTTT
CASRPWGVVGKLFF
>.|TRBJ2-7|TRBV5-1|few
TGCGCCAGCAGCTTGGCCGCCAGGGTCTACGAGCAGTACTTC
CASSLAARVYEQYF